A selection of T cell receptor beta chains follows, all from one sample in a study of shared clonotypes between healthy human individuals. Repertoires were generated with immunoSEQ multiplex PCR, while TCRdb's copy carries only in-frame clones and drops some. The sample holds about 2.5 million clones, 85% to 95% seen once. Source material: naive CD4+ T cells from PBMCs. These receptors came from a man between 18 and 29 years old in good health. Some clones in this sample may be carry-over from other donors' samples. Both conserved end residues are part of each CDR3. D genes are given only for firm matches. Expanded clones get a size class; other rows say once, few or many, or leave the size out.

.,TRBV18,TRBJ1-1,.,CASSPGTGQNTEAFF,TGTGCCAGCTCACCAGGGACGGGACAGAACACTGAAGCTTTCTTT
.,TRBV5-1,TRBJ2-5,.,CASSRTTTAETQYF,TGCGCCAGCAGCCGGACAACGACGGCGGAGACCCAGTACTTC
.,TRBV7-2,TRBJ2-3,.,CASSLLVLRDTQYF,TGTGCCAGCAGCTTACTAGTATTACGGGATACGCAGTATTTT
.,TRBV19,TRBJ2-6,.,CASSAGLGANVLTF,TGTGCCAGTAGTGCAGGGTTAGGGGCCAACGTCCTGACTTTC
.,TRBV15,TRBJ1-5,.,CATSRDQSRYQPQHF,TGTGCCACCAGCAGAGATCAATCCCGCTATCAGCCCCAGCATTTT
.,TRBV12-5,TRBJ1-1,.,CASGSERGGEAFF,TGCGCTAGTGGTTCCGAGAGGGGGGGTGAAGCTTTCTTT
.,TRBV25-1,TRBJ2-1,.,CASTPGGVYNEQFF,TGTGCCAGCACCCCCGGAGGGGTCTACAATGAGCAGTTCTTC
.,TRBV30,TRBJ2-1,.,CAAPTVGRYNEQFF,TGTGCCGCCCCCACCGTGGGACGCTACAATGAGCAGTTCTTC
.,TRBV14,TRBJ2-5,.,CASSQVEGTQYF,TGTGCCAGCAGCCAAGTTGAAGGGACCCAGTACTTC
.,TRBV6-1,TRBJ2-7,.,CASSESFVTSYEQYF,TGTGCCAGCAGTGAATCTTTTGTGACGTCCTACGAGCAGTACTTC
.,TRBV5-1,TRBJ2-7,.,CASTLQGGSYEQYF,TGCGCCAGCACCCTCCAGGGGGGCTCCTACGAGCAGTACTTC
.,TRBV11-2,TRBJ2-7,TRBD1,CASSQDRINEQYF,TGTGCCAGCAGCCAGGACAGGATCAACGAGCAGTACTTC
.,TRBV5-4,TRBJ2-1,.,CASSLGGGGQISYNEQFF,TGTGCCAGCAGCTTGGGGGGCGGTGGACAGATCTCCTACAATGAGCAGTTCTTC
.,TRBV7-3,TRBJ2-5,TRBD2,CASSLGLAGPQETQYF,TGTGCCAGCAGCTTGGGACTAGCGGGACCCCAAGAGACCCAGTACTTC
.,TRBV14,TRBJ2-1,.,CASSQGAFWAGRPYNEQFF,TGTGCCAGCAGCCAAGGAGCCTTCTGGGCGGGGAGACCCTACAATGAGCAGTTCTTC
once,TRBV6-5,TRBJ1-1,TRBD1,CASSYTTGGSEAFF,TGTGCCAGCAGTTACACCACAGGGGGTTCTGAAGCTTTCTTT